Here is one T cell receptor beta chain with its context. TCRdb's table, derived via immunoSEQ multiplex PCR, lists solely in-frame clones and lacks some. The sample shows some 50,000 clones, roughly 85% of them seen only once. These data are taken from a study of OX40 agonist ivuxolimab in advanced cancers. V was cut by 0 bases and J by 7 bases, with 16 bases left in between. The CDR3 contains 15 residues. Per the germline V gene, CDR1 is MNHEY and CDR2 is SMNVEV (reference sequence). This sequence originates from an adult with an advanced solid tumor such as melanoma, head and neck, liver or kidney cancer. The chain joins TRBV27 to TRBJ2-7; D is possibly TRBD1 (6 bases). The specimen comprised CD4+ or CD8+ T cells sorted from blood, sampled in a trial of the OX40 agonist ivuxolimab. The CDR3 DNA sequence: TGTGCCAGCAGTTTATCAGGGGACACGGTTTGGGAGCAGTACTTC. Translating gives CASSLSGDTVWEQYF.